Below are 8 T cell receptor beta chains sequenced from a single sample in a study of OX40 agonist ivuxolimab in advanced cancers. Profiling relied on immunoSEQ multiplex PCR, and the TCRdb table lists in-frame clones only, not all of them. This sample yields nearly 25,000 clones, of which roughly 90% are seen a single time; about 50% belongs to the top ten. Sequenced material: CD4+ or CD8+ T cells sorted from blood, taken in a trial of the OX40 agonist ivuxolimab. These receptor sequences come from an adult with an advanced solid tumor such as melanoma, head and neck, liver or kidney cancer.

The rearrangement links TRBV5-1 to TRBJ2-7; 9 nucleotides line up with TRBD1. This CDR3 is 14 amino acids long. J was trimmed by 3 bases and V by 3 bases; bases with no gene match: 4. In germline, CDR1 is SGHRS, CDR2 YFSETQ. The CDR3 region has the DNA TGCGCCAGCAGCTCTGGGACAGGGAGCTACGAGCAGTACTTC. Its translation is CASSSGTGSYEQYF.

V gene TRBV4-1 combines with J gene TRBJ1-5; D may be TRBD1 (6 bases). V gave up 1 base and J gave up 6 bases, with 16 bases separating them. Germline values: CDR1 MGHRA, CDR2 YSYEKL. The CDR3 is 16 amino acids. The CDR3 is CASSQAQGVRSQPQHF. The CDR3 nucleotides are TGCGCCAGCAGCCAAGCACAGGGAGTCAGATCTCAGCCCCAGCATTTT.

The count of this clone is one. The J gene is TRBJ2-7, the V gene TRBV5-4; 12 bases are a match to TRBD1. The length of the CDR3 is 15 residues. V lost 4 bases to trimming and J lost 5 bases; unmatched junction nucleotides: 7. CDR1 is SGHNT, CDR2 YYREEE, per germline (reference sequence). CDR3 in amino acids: CASSGEGQGANEQYF. CDR3 nucleotide sequence: TGTGCCAGCAGCGGCGAGGGACAGGGGGCCAACGAGCAGTACTTC.

This clone is a singleton in its sample. The V and J genes are TRBV7-3 and TRBJ2-1; D perhaps matches TRBD1 (6 bases). Trimming removed 5 bases at V and 2 bases at J, with 13 bases between. CDR1 is SGHTA and CDR2 is FQGTGA in the germline V gene. The CDR3 contains 15 residues. Here the CDR3 DNA reads TGTGCCAGCAGCCTCTCCGCAGGGGCCTACAATGAGCAGTTCTTC. This sequence encodes CASSLSAGAYNEQFF.

This rearrangement joins TRBV5-1 to TRBJ2-3; D might be TRBD1 (5 bases). The CDR3 runs to 15 residues. Germline CDR1 and CDR2: SGHRS and YFSETQ. V shed 4 bases and J shed 2 bases, with 14 bases lying between them. The CDR3 bases are TGCGCCAGCAGCCCACAGGTATCCATCACAGATACGCAGTATTTT. Encoded protein: CASSPQVSITDTQYF.

This clone was found once. The chain links TRBV19 to TRBJ2-7; perhaps TRBD2 as D (5 bases). Germline CDR1 and CDR2: LNHDA and SQIVND (reference sequence). CDR3 size: 11 residues. The CDR3 DNA sequence: TGTGCAACTAGGAATACCTACGAGCAGTACTTC. Residues: CATRNTYEQYF.

V gene TRBV27 combines with J gene TRBJ2-3; either TRBD1 or TRBD2 may supply D (6 bases each). The CDR3 totals 17 residues. CDR1 and CDR2 from the germline V gene are MNHEY and SMNVEV (reference sequence). Deletions cut 3 bases from V and 2 bases from J, with 18 bases between. CDR3 protein: CASSFRGREGDTDTQYF. The CDR3 coding sequence is TGTGCCAGCAGTTTCCGGGGGCGAGAGGGTGACACAGATACGCAGTATTTT.

The chain links TRBV2 to TRBJ1-1, with 7 bases fitting TRBD1. CDR1 and CDR2 from the germline V gene are SNHLY and FYNNEI. This CDR3 has 13 residues. The CDR3: CAEARQGGTEAFF. The DNA for the CDR3 is TGTGCGGAGGCCCGACAGGGAGGTACTGAAGCTTTCTTT.